Listed here is a single TCR beta chain. Its antigen remains unknown. Germline CDR1 is SEHNR and CDR2 is FQNEAQ (reference sequence). J lost 0 bases, V lost 6 bases, and 8 bases had no gene match. This CDR3 comprises 15 residues. This record belongs to a study of shared clonotypes between healthy human individuals. The genomic DNA of each subset was split evenly across several immunoSEQ plates. The DNA input per sorted-subset replicate PCR was about 180 ng, corresponding to around 30,000 T cell genomes. Assay used: immunoSEQ multiplex PCR; TCRdb lists only in-frame clones, some missing. The repertoire holds about 800,000 clones, with about 96% as singletons. Terminally differentiated effector memory CD45RA+ cells were left out of the naive CD8 fraction, which was CD45RO-negative and positively selected for CCR7. General study findings and limits: Sharing across four donors was highest in naive CD4 (approximately 5%) and lowest in memory CD8 (roughly 0.4%).

Sequencing input: naive CD8+ T cells sorted from blood. This chain joins TRBV7-9 and TRBJ2-7, with 7 bases aligning to TRBD2. The receptor's source is a man aged 25-45 years in good health. The CDR3 DNA is TGTGCCAGCAGTTACACAGCGGGGAGCTCCTACGAGCAGTACTTC. The encoded protein is CASSYTAGSSYEQYF.